The clone carrying this TCR beta chain was seen many times. This sample stems from a study of T-cell reconstitution after alpha-beta-depleted transplantation in children. This sample's TCRbeta library carried unique molecular identifier barcodes. TCRdb reanalysed the PCR reads using MiXCR and keeps one entry per CDR3 protein. The data show about 400,000 distinct CDR3 sequences, roughly 22% seen once. The CDR3 contains 15 residues. Germline CDR1 and CDR2: LGHDT and YNNKEL (reference sequence). The trim removed 3 bases at V and 6 bases at J, leaving 6 bases unmatched. The input for sequencing was PBMCs from the stem cell graft donor, taken from the stem cell graft. The origin of this receptor is a human donor who donated a stem cell graft to a child with acute myeloid leukemia. The rearrangement links TRBV3-1 to TRBJ2-1; 9 positions match TRBD1. The CDR3 DNA is TGTGCCAGCAGCCAGAGGGACAGGGTGAGCAATGAGCAGTTCTTC. It codes for CASSQRDRVSNEQFF.